A selection of T cell receptor beta chains follows, all from one sample in a study of blood T cell repertoires in COVID-19. Sequenced by immunoSEQ multiplex PCR; TCRdb stores in-frame clones only, minus some. In the table there are under 300,000 clones, approximately 88% of which are singletons. Sequenced input: peripheral blood. The receptors were gathered from a human donor with COVID-19, enrolled during active disease. The donor label of this sample is uncertain. Both conserved end residues are part of each CDR3. D genes are given only for firm matches. Where a row states a size, it is once, few, many or the class of an expanded clone; other rows omit it.

J	D	V	size	DNA	CDR3
TRBJ2-7	NA	TRBV28	NA	TGTGCCAGCAGGAAACAGGGTATGCCCTACGAGCAGTACTTC	CASRKQGMPYEQYF
TRBJ1-1	TRBD1	TRBV3-1/TRBV3-2	few	TGTGCCAGCAGCAGATCAGGGGGAGAGGGGAACACTGAAGCTTTCTTT	CASSRSGGEGNTEAFF
TRBJ1-6	TRBD1	TRBV4-2	few	TGTGCCAGCAGCCAAGATTTCAGGGGGGTAGGGGATTCACCCCTCCACTTT	CASSQDFRGVGDSPLHF
TRBJ2-4	NA	TRBV3-1/TRBV3-2	NA	TGTGCCAGCAGGCAGGCCCCCAAAAACATTCAGTACTTC	CASRQAPKNIQYF
TRBJ2-7	NA	TRBV5-5	NA	TGTGCCAGCAGCTACCTTTTGCGGGCAGCCTACGAGCAGTACTTC	CASSYLLRAAYEQYF
TRBJ1-1	NA	TRBV18	NA	TGTGCCAGCTCACTGCCTCCAGGTGAAGCTTTCTTT	CASSLPPGEAFF
TRBJ2-7	TRBD2	TRBV27	NA	TGTGCCAGCAGTTTATCTGGGGTAGCGGGAGCGAGCTCCTACGAGCAGTACTTC	CASSLSGVAGASSYEQYF
TRBJ1-1	NA	TRBV24-1	once	TGTGCCACCAGTGATTTGCAGAGGGATGAAGCTTTCTTT	CATSDLQRDEAFF
TRBJ2-7	TRBD2	TRBV30	NA	TGTGCCTGGAGTTATCACGGGACTAGCGGGTACGAGCAGTACTTC	CAWSYHGTSGYEQYF
TRBJ2-3	TRBD1	TRBV7-9	NA	TGTGCCAGCAGCTTATGGGGACAGGGTACAGATACGCAGTATTTT	CASSLWGQGTDTQYF
TRBJ1-4	TRBD1	TRBV11-2	NA	TGTGCCAGCAGCCCAGGGGGCGGAAAACTGTTTTTT	CASSPGGGKLFF
TRBJ2-7	TRBD2	TRBV6-1	NA	TGTGCCAGCAGTTTTCCGGGAGGGCGGTCCTACGAGCAGTACTTC	CASSFPGGRSYEQYF
TRBJ2-2	TRBD1	TRBV7-2	NA	TGTGCCAGCAGCTGGCAGGGGGCGCTTCTCGGGGAGCTGTTTTTT	CASSWQGALLGELFF
TRBJ1-5	NA	TRBV6-5	NA	TGTGCCAGCAGCCAACAGCGGGAACAGCCCCAGCATTTT	CASSQQREQPQHF
TRBJ2-7	NA	TRBV29-1	NA	TGCAGCGTTGTCGGTCTGCGCGGTAAGACCTACGAGCAGTACTTC	CSVVGLRGKTYEQYF
TRBJ1-2	TRBD1	TRBV7-2	once	TGTGCCAGCAGCCTTCGGACAGGCTCCTATGGCTACACCTTC	CASSLRTGSYGYTF
TRBJ1-2	NA	TRBV3-1/TRBV3-2	few	TGTGCCAGCAGCCCCATGGGCCCCTATGGCTACACCTTC	CASSPMGPYGYTF
TRBJ2-5	TRBD2	TRBV27	NA	TGTGCCAGCAGTTCCCTTGGTAGCGGGAGGGCCGGGGAGACCCAGTACTTC	CASSSLGSGRAGETQYF
TRBJ1-1	TRBD1	TRBV12-3/TRBV12-4	NA	TGTGCCAGCAGCTATGGACAGGGTAGCGCTTTCTTT	CASSYGQGSAFF
TRBJ1-1	TRBD1	TRBV5-1	few	TGCGCCAGCAGCTTACAGGGGGCGGGAACTGAAGCTTTCTTT	CASSLQGAGTEAFF
TRBJ2-7	NA	TRBV28	once	TGTGCCAGCCGGGCGGGCGAGCAGTACTTC	CASRAGEQYF
TRBJ1-1	NA	TRBV19	NA	TGTGCCAGTAGTACCCGGACTGAGATCAACACTGAAGCTTTCTTT	CASSTRTEINTEAFF
TRBJ2-2	TRBD2	TRBV5-1	NA	TGCGCCAGCAGCTTGGCACTAGCGGGAACCAGGGAGCTGTTTTTT	CASSLALAGTRELFF
TRBJ2-5	TRBD2	TRBV11-2	NA	TGTGCCAGCAGCTTCACTAGCGGAGTGGCGGGGGAGACCCAGTACTTC	CASSFTSGVAGETQYF
TRBJ2-3	TRBD1	TRBV9	NA	TGTGCCAGCAGCCCCGAGCTAGGGACAGGTACGCAGTATTTT	CASSPELGTGTQYF
TRBJ2-1	NA	TRBV5-8	NA	TGTGCCAGTGGGCTATTGAAGCAGTTCTTC	CASGLLKQFF
TRBJ1-2	NA	TRBV7-2	NA	TGTGCCAGCAGCTTAATGCCGACAGCCACCTATGGCTACACCTTC	CASSLMPTATYGYTF
TRBJ1-2	NA	TRBV28	NA	TGTGCCAGCAGTTTGAGACAGAACGGAGGCTACACCTTC	CASSLRQNGGYTF
TRBJ2-5	TRBD1	TRBV28	NA	TGTGCCAGCAGTTTTTACAGGGGCCAAGAGACCCAGTACTTC	CASSFYRGQETQYF
TRBJ2-5	TRBD2	TRBV5-1	few	TGCGCCAGCAGCTCTAGTCCTAGCGGGAAGACCCAGTACTTC	CASSSSPSGKTQYF
TRBJ2-1	NA	TRBV28	NA	TGTGCCAGCAGTTCAAATACGTTCTTCGGTTCTTATTACAATGAGCAGTTCTTC	CASSSNTFFGSYYNEQFF
TRBJ2-2	TRBD2	TRBV30	few	TGTGCCTGGAGTGAGACTAGCGGGAGTTTTTTACGGGGCACCGGGGAGCTGTTTTTT	CAWSETSGSFLRGTGELFF
TRBJ2-3	TRBD2	TRBV9	NA	TGTGCCAGCAGCGGCAGGTTAGCGGGATTCACAGATACGCAGTATTTT	CASSGRLAGFTDTQYF
TRBJ2-1	NA	TRBV9	once	TGTGCCAGCAGCGTACAACAGAGCTCCTACAATGAGCAGTTCTTC	CASSVQQSSYNEQFF
TRBJ1-4	NA	TRBV20-1	NA	TGCAGTGCTCGCGGCCCGGAAAAACTGTTTTTT	CSARGPEKLFF
TRBJ1-5	NA	TRBV19	NA	TGTGCCAGTAGTGCTGACAGGCTAGCGCCCCAGCATTTT	CASSADRLAPQHF
TRBJ1-1	NA	TRBV5-4	NA	TGTGCCAGCAGCCCCGCGTTTGTCGGGAACACTGAAGCTTTCTTT	CASSPAFVGNTEAFF
TRBJ2-1	NA	TRBV28	NA	TGTGCCAGCAGTTTATCACCCCGCGGGAATGAGCAGTTCTTC	CASSLSPRGNEQFF
TRBJ1-2	TRBD1	TRBV7-2	NA	TGTGCCAGCAGCTTAGTTCGGGGACAGGGCGCTGGTGGCTACACCTTC	CASSLVRGQGAGGYTF
TRBJ2-3	NA	TRBV7-6	NA	TGTGCCAGCAGCGGAGAGACGCAAGATACGCAGTATTTT	CASSGETQDTQYF
TRBJ2-5	NA	TRBV4-1	few	TGCGCCAGCAGCCAAGTTGGACAGTGGGAGACCCAGTACTTC	CASSQVGQWETQYF
TRBJ1-1	NA	TRBV29-1	NA	TGCAGCGTTGTAGTGACCAGAGGAGATACTGAAGCTTTCTTT	CSVVVTRGDTEAFF
TRBJ2-7	NA	TRBV20-1	NA	TGCAGTGCTCGGTGGTCCGCCGAGCAGTACTTC	CSARWSAEQYF
TRBJ2-1	NA	TRBV30	NA	TGTGCCTGGGGGCGGCAGTACAATGAGCAGTTCTTC	CAWGRQYNEQFF
TRBJ2-4	TRBD1	TRBV2	NA	TGTGCCAGCAGTGGGGGACAGGGATGGGAGAACATTCAGTACTTC	CASSGGQGWENIQYF
TRBJ2-3	TRBD2	TRBV5-1	few	TGCGCCAGCAGAGCGGGACTAGCGGGAAGCACAGATACGCAGTATTTT	CASRAGLAGSTDTQYF
TRBJ2-1	TRBD2	TRBV6-5	few	TGTGCCAGCAGAACTCGACTAGCCTCCTACAATGAGCAGTTCTTC	CASRTRLASYNEQFF
TRBJ2-4	NA	TRBV7-2	NA	TGTGCCAGCAGCTCCGGGACATTCGAAAACATTCAGTACTTC	CASSSGTFENIQYF
TRBJ1-2	NA	TRBV3-1/TRBV3-2	once	TGTGCCAGCAGCCAAGTAGCGGGGGCGGACTATGGCTACACCTTC	CASSQVAGADYGYTF
TRBJ1-2	NA	TRBV5-1	NA	TGCGCCAGCAGCTTGGCTGAGGCAGCGGTAAATGGCTACACCTTC	CASSLAEAAVNGYTF
TRBJ2-1	TRBD2	TRBV6-6	NA	TGTGCCAGCAGCCCCGGGACTATCAATGAGCAGTTCTTC	CASSPGTINEQFF
TRBJ1-5	NA	TRBV28	NA	TGTGCCAGCAAGGGATGGGGAGGAGAAGCGCTGAATCAGCCCCAGCATTTT	CASKGWGGEALNQPQHF
TRBJ2-2	TRBD2	TRBV4-3	NA	TGCGCCAGCAGCCGACTAGCGGGGTCTAACACCGGGGAGCTGTTTTTT	CASSRLAGSNTGELFF
TRBJ2-7	NA	TRBV5-4	NA	TGTGCCAGCAGCTTGAGTGGGAGCGCCTACGAGCAGTACTTC	CASSLSGSAYEQYF
TRBJ2-2	TRBD2	TRBV7-9	NA	TGTGCCAGCAGCCCTCGACTAGCACAGACCGGGGAGCTGTTTTTT	CASSPRLAQTGELFF
TRBJ2-1	TRBD2	TRBV4-3	NA	TGCGCCAGCAGCCCCTTCTACGGGGGGGACAATGAGCAGTTCTTC	CASSPFYGGDNEQFF
TRBJ1-1	NA	TRBV3-1/TRBV3-2	NA	TGTGCCAGCAGCCGCCGGGAGACTGAAGCTTTCTTT	CASSRRETEAFF